Shown below are 29 T cell receptor beta chains from a single sample sequenced in a study of T cells in Graves' hyperthyroidism and ophthalmopathy. Amplification targeted TCR beta CDR3 regions from RNA transcripts. First-round RT-PCR targeting the TCR CDR3 was performed with the HTBI primer set. MiXCR, applied by TCRdb to the multiplex PCR reads, yields one record per CDR3 protein. The data hold around 340,000 distinct CDR3 sequences, with 21% observed a single time. The sequencing sample was made of blood. These receptors all stem from a woman aged 50 to 60 with Graves' hyperthyroidism.

This chain links TRBV7-9 with TRBJ2-7; 8 positions match TRBD1. Germline V gives CDR1 SEHNR, CDR2 FQNEAQ (reference sequence). J was trimmed by 2 bases and V by 6 bases; bases with no gene match: 6. The CDR3 contains 14 residues. The CDR3 loop reads CASSTRDRPYEQYF. DNA of the CDR3: TGTGCCAGCAGTACCCGGGACAGGCCCTACGAGCAGTACTTC.

The chain carries TRBV4-1 and TRBJ2-5; no clear D. This CDR3 is built from 14 residues. Germline V gene sequence: CDR1 MGHRA, CDR2 YSYEKL. V was cut by 6 bases and J by 0 bases, with 11 bases left in between. Here the CDR3 reads CASSQTANQETQYF. In DNA form, the CDR3 reads TGCGCCAGCAGTCAAACCGCAAACCAAGAGACCCAGTACTTC.

Notes on this clonotype: This may be a read error: a much more frequent sequence differs by one nucleotide. The chain couples TRBV29-1 to TRBJ2-1, with 9 positions matching TRBD2. Germline CDR1 and CDR2: SQVTM and ANQGSEA. This CDR3 has 15 amino acids. The CDR3 loop is CSGRGGLAGRNEQSF. The DNA for the CDR3 is TGCAGCGGGAGGGGGGGGCTAGCGGGACGCAATGAGCAGTCCTTC.

This clonotype was detected many times. This rearrangement joins TRBV6-1 to TRBJ2-7; TRBD1 matches at 7 bases. V shed 3 bases, J shed 2 bases, and the junction held 7 bases outside the gene matches. The V gene's germline CDR1 is MNHNS and CDR2 SASEGT. The CDR3 contains 15 residues. CDR3 amino acids: CASSDKTGTAYEQYF. CDR3 nucleotides: TGTGCCAGCAGTGATAAAACCGGGACAGCCTACGAGCAGTACTTC.

This clonotype was seen a handful of times. The chain joins TRBV6-2 or TRBV6-3 to TRBJ2-1; 10 bases match TRBD2. This CDR3 spans 16 amino acids. V gave up 7 bases and J gave up 4 bases; unmatched junction bases: 10. CDR1 and CDR2 from the germline V gene are MNHEY and SVGEGT. The CDR3 loop is CASTTLAGFNYNEQFF. CDR3 bases: TGTGCCAGCACCACACTAGCGGGATTTAATTACAATGAGCAGTTCTTC.

This clonotype occurred many times. This chain uses TRBV29-1 with TRBJ2-5; 9 nucleotides line up with TRBD1. The CDR3 consists of 13 residues. The germline gives CDR1 SQVTM, CDR2 ANQGSEA. J lost 6 bases, V lost 5 bases, and 7 bases had no gene match. In nucleotides, the CDR3 is TGCAGCGTTTTGGACAGGGGCCCGAAGACCCAGTACTTC. It yields the protein CSVLDRGPKTQYF.

This clonotype has ten or more counts. The chain has TRBV2 and TRBJ2-5; 7 bases line up with TRBD1. CDR3 length: 13 amino acids. The V gene end was trimmed by 7 bases and the J gene end by 2 bases; junction bases not matched to a gene: 4. The germline V gene encodes CDR1 SNHLY and CDR2 FYNNEI. This chain's CDR3 is CASNWDRQETQYF. The CDR3 bases are TGTGCCAGCAACTGGGACAGACAAGAGACCCAGTACTTC.

This chain uses TRBV30 with TRBJ2-5, with 10 bases identical to TRBD1. Germline CDR1 and CDR2: GTSNPN and SVGIG (reference sequence). V trimming: 8 bases; J trimming: 1 base; junction bases outside the gene matches: 4. The CDR3 has 13 residues. The CDR3 here is CARDRGFQETQYF. In DNA, the CDR3 is TGTGCCAGGGACAGGGGATTCCAAGAGACCCAGTACTTC.

This clonotype was observed at least ten times. J is TRBJ1-3 and V is TRBV6-1; 8 nucleotides match TRBD1. The CDR3 length is 17 residues. Trimming at V came to 5 bases and at J to 8 bases, leaving 17 bases not matched to a gene. Germline loops: CDR1 MNHNS, CDR2 SASEGT. CDR3 in DNA: TGTGCCAGCAGTCCTCGGGACAGGCCGACCCTGGGGGACACCATATATTTT. It encodes CASSPRDRPTLGDTIYF.

This clonotype was counted ten times or more. The chain joins TRBV10-1 to TRBJ2-3; D is possibly TRBD1 or TRBD2 (6 bases each). The ends were cut back, 4 bases at V and 3 bases at J, with 11 bases in the middle. CDR3 length equals 14 residues. CDR1 is WNHNN and CDR2 is SYGVQD in the germline V gene (reference sequence). The CDR3 DNA reads TGCGCCAGCAGTGGCGGGACAACGACAGATACGCAGTATTTT. Translated: CASSGGTTTDTQYF.

The chain couples TRBV28 to TRBJ2-7; D tentatively reads TRBD1 or TRBD2 (6 bases each). The V gene's germline CDR1 is MDHEN and CDR2 SYDVKM. The CDR3 sequence is 12 residues long. V dropped 5 bases and J dropped 6 bases, with 11 bases sitting between them. Written as DNA, the CDR3 is TGTGCCAGCAGTAAGTGGGGGGCCGAGCAGTACTTC. Encoded protein: CASSKWGAEQYF.

This clonotype was recorded many times. The chain joins TRBV12-5 to TRBJ2-1; 9 nucleotides match TRBD2. The CDR3 spans 14 residues. Unmatched junction bases numbered 9, after V lost 8 bases and J lost 7 bases. CDR1 is LGHNT, CDR2 FRNRAP, per germline. CDR3 DNA sequence: TGTGCTAGTTCCTTAGCGGGAGAGCAGAATGAGCAGTTCTTC. Residues: CASSLAGEQNEQFF.

This chain uses TRBV13 with TRBJ2-7; 7 nucleotides line up with TRBD1. Germline CDR1 is PRHDT and CDR2 is FYEKMQ (reference sequence). V gave up 2 bases and J gave up 3 bases; unmatched junction bases: 10. The CDR3 is 16 residues long. The chain's CDR3 is CASSLTTAGGDYEQYF. The DNA of the CDR3 is TGTGCCAGCAGCTTAACAACGGCAGGGGGAGACTACGAGCAGTACTTC.

This clonotype was detected only a few times. The chain has TRBV28 and TRBJ2-2; weak D call: TRBD1 (6 bases). Germline V lookup: CDR1 MDHEN, CDR2 SYDVKM. V lost 3 bases and J lost 6, with 11 bases in between. The CDR3 sequence is 14 residues long. CDR3 sequence: CASSFTGFPGELFF. DNA for the CDR3: TGTGCCAGCAGTTTTACAGGGTTCCCCGGGGAGCTGTTTTTT. Drawing the rest from reference TRBV28 and TRBJ2-2, the complete variable domain is DVKVTQSSRYLVKRTGEKVFLECVQDMDHENMFWYRQDPGLGLRLIYFSYDVKMKEKGDIPEGYSVSREKKERFSLILESASTNQTSMYLCASSFTGFPGELFFGEGSRLTVL.

The J gene is TRBJ2-1, the V gene TRBV7-8; unclear D gene. Deletions cut 3 bases from V and 0 bases from J, with 6 bases between. CDR3 size: 14 residues. CDR1 is SGHVS, CDR2 FQNEAQ, per germline. As DNA, the CDR3 is TGTGCCAGCAGCTTGACAACCTCCTACAATGAGCAGTTCTTC. Residues: CASSLTTSYNEQFF.

The sample holds a few counts of this clonotype. It is likely a read error, because the conserved phenylalanine at the end of the CDR3 is missing. The rearrangement links TRBV12-3 or TRBV12-4 to TRBJ1-1; 9 nucleotides line up with TRBD1. The length of the CDR3 is 15 residues. Trimming removed 6 bases from V and 5 bases from J; junction bases left unmatched: 10. The CDR3 sequence: CASSDGTGWGTEAFL. The CDR3 region has the DNA TGTGCCAGCAGCGACGGGACAGGGTGGGGGACTGAAGCTTTCCTT.

Ten or more counts support this clonotype. The J gene is TRBJ1-1, the V gene TRBV14; no firm D call. Germline values: CDR1 SGHDN, CDR2 FVKESK. CDR3 size: 15 residues. Trimming took off 1 base at V and 4 bases at J, with 13 bases between the two ends. The CDR3 region has the DNA TGTGCCAGCAGCCAAGTCCTAGGACGCCCCACTGAAGCTTTCTTT. Amino acids: CASSQVLGRPTEAFF.

This clonotype was seen repeatedly, ten times or more. This chain connects TRBV6-2 or TRBV6-3 to TRBJ2-2; 10 bases map to TRBD1. There are 15 residues in the CDR3. Germline lookup yields CDR1 MNHEY and CDR2 SVGEGT. Trimming removed 6 bases from V and 6 bases from J; junction bases left unmatched: 7. This CDR3 is CASSLGQGNAGELFF. The CDR3 region has the DNA TGTGCCAGCAGCCTGGGACAGGGGAATGCCGGGGAGCTGTTTTTT.

This clonotype was found many times. CDR3 in amino acids: CATSRGASGHTGELFF. The CDR3 nucleotides read TGTGCCACCAGCAGAGGGGCTAGCGGTCACACCGGGGAGCTGTTTTTT. The chain recombines TRBV15 with TRBJ2-2, with 7 positions matching TRBD2. Trimming took 1 base from V and 3 from J; bases not matched to a gene: 5. The CDR3 sequence is 16 residues long. Germline assignment: CDR1 LNHNV and CDR2 YYDKDF (reference sequence).

The genes are TRBV11-2 and TRBJ1-1; D is ambiguous. The germline gives CDR1 SGHAT, CDR2 FQNNGV. The CDR3 is made up of 13 amino acids. Trimming pared 5 bases from V and 0 bases from J, leaving 7 bases between. In DNA, the CDR3 is TGTGCCAGCAGCCCCCAACTGAACACTGAAGCTTTCTTT. The encoded protein is CASSPQLNTEAFF.

This clonotype was seen at least ten times. V usage is TRBV10-3 and J usage is TRBJ2-7, with a weak D call TRBD1 (6 bases). V shed 2 bases and J shed 0 bases, with 11 bases lying between them. Germline assignment: CDR1 ENHRY and CDR2 SYGVKD. This CDR3 region has 15 residues. The CDR3: CAISEGGASSYEQYF. DNA of the CDR3: TGTGCCATCAGTGAGGGGGGCGCGAGCTCCTACGAGCAGTACTTC.

In regard to this clonotype: Given a much more abundant clone one base away, this may be a read error. This chain joins TRBV29-1 and TRBJ1-1, with a weak D call TRBD1 (5 bases). This CDR3 has 12 amino acids. Germline CDR1 is SQVTM and CDR2 is ANQGSEA. V gave up 7 bases and J gave up 10 bases, with 19 bases separating them. As DNA, the CDR3 is TGCAGCGCCAAAGCCCCGAGGGGTGGAGCTTTCTTT. This codes for CSAKAPRGGAFF.

This clonotype was seen a few times. The V call is TRBV19, the J call TRBJ2-7; D might be TRBD1 (5 bases). The V gene's germline CDR1 is LNHDA and CDR2 SQIVND (reference sequence). V shed 3 bases and J shed 2 bases, with 14 bases lying between them. This CDR3 comprises 15 residues. The CDR3 reads CASSISTALPYEQYF. The CDR3 nucleotides are TGTGCCAGTAGTATCTCGACAGCTCTTCCCTACGAGCAGTACTTC. Full variable domain (missing parts from reference TRBV19 and TRBJ2-7): DGGITQSPKYLFRKEGQNVTLSCEQNLNHDAMYWYRQDPGQGLRLIYYSQIVNDFQKGDIAEGYSVSREKKESFPLTVTSAQKNPTAFYLCASSISTALPYEQYFGPGTRLTVT.

There are a few counts of this clonotype. As DNA, the CDR3 is TGTGCCAGTAGGCCAAGCGGGAGTAAGGAGCAGTACTTC. It encodes CASRPSGSKEQYF. V gene TRBV19 combines with J gene TRBJ2-7, with TRBD2 matching 8 bases. The CDR3 runs 13 residues. Germline CDR1 is LNHDA and CDR2 is SQIVND (reference sequence). Trimming at V came to 6 bases and at J to 7 bases, leaving 8 bases not matched to a gene.

This clonotype was counted a few times. The rearrangement links TRBV5-1 to TRBJ2-2; D gene unclear. The V gene's germline CDR1 is SGHRS and CDR2 YFSETQ. V was pared by 0 bases and J by 6 bases, with 6 bases between. The CDR3 runs to 13 residues. The CDR3, as DNA: TGCGCCAGCAGCTTGGAGGGTGCCGGGGAGCTGTTTTTT. This encodes CASSLEGAGELFF.

In this sample, this clonotype turned up a few times. The CDR3 DNA reads TGTGCCAGCAGCCCGGCTGGACAGGGGGTCAGGCGAGAGACCCAGTACTTC. This sequence encodes CASSPAGQGVRRETQYF. The chain carries TRBV11-2 and TRBJ2-5, with 10 bases lining up with TRBD1. Germline V CDR1 and CDR2: SGHAT, FQNNGV. The CDR3 consists of 17 residues. V was pared by 5 bases and J by 4 bases, with 13 bases of the junction left unmatched. Full variable domain (rest looked up from reference TRBV11-2 and TRBJ2-5): EAGVAQSPRYKIIEKRQSVAFWCNPISGHATLYWYQQILGQGPKLLIQFQNNGVVDDSQLPKDRFSAERLKGVDSTLKIQPAKLEDSAVYLCASSPAGQGVRRETQYFGPGTRLLVL.

On this clonotype: Germline and junction disagree at one end, which may indicate a read error. V usage is TRBV18 and J usage is TRBJ2-2; no reliable D call. Germline values: CDR1 KGHSH, CDR2 LQKENI. There are 16 residues in the CDR3. CDR3 coding DNA: TGTGCCAGCTCACAAGACAAAGACCTGAACATCGGGGAGCTGTTTTTT. It encodes CASSQDKDLNIGELFF.

This clonotype came up many times. V usage is TRBV6-1 and J usage is TRBJ2-3; unclear D gene. Trimming shortened V by 8 bases and J by 2 bases, and 5 bases separated the two germline ends. Germline CDR1 is MNHNS and CDR2 is SASEGT. The CDR3 is made up of 11 amino acids. The CDR3 region has the DNA TGTGCCAGCCGTTTCACAGATACGCAGTATTTT. Amino acid sequence: CASRFTDTQYF.

This clonotype was detected a few times. This chain uses TRBV6-5 with TRBJ1-5; maybe TRBD1 (5 bases). Per the germline V gene, CDR1 is MNHEY and CDR2 is SVGAGI. Deletions cut 0 bases from V and 10 bases from J, with 22 bases between. The CDR3 is 17 amino acids. The CDR3: CASSYSPDGGKFRPQHF. DNA for the CDR3: TGTGCCAGCAGTTACTCCCCTGATGGGGGTAAATTTCGACCCCAGCATTTT.